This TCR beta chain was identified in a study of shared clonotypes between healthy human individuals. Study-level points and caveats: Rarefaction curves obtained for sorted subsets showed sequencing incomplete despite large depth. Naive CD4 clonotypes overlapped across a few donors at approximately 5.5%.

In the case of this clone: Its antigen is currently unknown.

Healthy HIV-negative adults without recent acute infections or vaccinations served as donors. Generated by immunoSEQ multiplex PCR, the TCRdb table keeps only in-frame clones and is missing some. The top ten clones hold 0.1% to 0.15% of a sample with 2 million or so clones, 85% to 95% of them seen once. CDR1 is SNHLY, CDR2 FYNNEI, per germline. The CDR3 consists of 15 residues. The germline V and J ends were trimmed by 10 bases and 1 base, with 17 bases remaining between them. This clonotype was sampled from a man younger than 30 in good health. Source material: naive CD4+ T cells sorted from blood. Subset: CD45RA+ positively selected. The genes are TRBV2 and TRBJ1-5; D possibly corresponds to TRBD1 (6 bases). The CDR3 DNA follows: TGTGCCATATCCCAGGGGATCCTAAGCAATCAGCCCCAGCATTTT. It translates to CAISQGILSNQPQHF.